This T cell receptor (beta chain) was obtained from a study of T cells in Graves' hyperthyroidism and ophthalmopathy. Study results and caveats: Researchers found most expanded thyroid clonotypes above 0.001 in blood as well.

V lost 8 bases to trimming and J lost 8 bases; unmatched junction nucleotides: 12. There are 14 residues in the CDR3. CDR1 is DFQATT and CDR2 is SNEGSKA in the germline V gene (reference sequence). Researchers amplified the TCR beta CDR3 regions from RNA transcripts. The TCR CDR3 was amplified in a first-round RT-PCR using the HTBI primer set. TCRdb reanalysed the multiplex PCR reads using MiXCR and keeps one entry per CDR3 protein. The sample lists 500,000 to 650,000 distinct CDR3 sequences, over 35% occurring once. This clonotype was picked up many times. Its target is not known. The sequencing sample was made of peripheral blood or thyroid tissue (not recorded which). The receptor's source is an adult woman with Graves' disease, either hyperthyroidism or ophthalmopathy (not recorded which). The V call is TRBV20-1, the J call TRBJ1-1; 12 bases fit TRBD1. The CDR3 DNA reads TGCAGTTCGAAGGGGGGACAGGGGGCACTAGAAGCTTTCTTT. Amino acids: CSSKGGQGALEAFF.